The clone carrying this TCR beta chain was found a few times. This PCR relied on a set of 60 Vbeta primers and 13 Jbeta primers. The table came from immunoSEQ multiplex PCR; TCRdb's copy has only in-frame clones and leaves some out. The sample contains roughly 62,000 clones, about 80% of which appear only once. These data belong to a study of cytomegalovirus exposure and HLA in healthy donors. Trimming at V came to 8 bases and at J to 4 bases, leaving 6 bases not matched to a gene. Per the germline V gene, CDR1 is MNHNS and CDR2 is SASEGT. The CDR3 is made up of 15 amino acids. The TCR comes from a woman aged 40 to 50 in good health and CMV-seropositive. The J gene is TRBJ2-3, the V gene TRBV6-1; 13 bases are shared with TRBD2. The sequenced sample consisted of PBMCs. CDR3 DNA: TGTGCCAGCCTAGGACTAGCGGGGGACGCAGATACGCAGTATTTT. It codes for CASLGLAGDADTQYF.